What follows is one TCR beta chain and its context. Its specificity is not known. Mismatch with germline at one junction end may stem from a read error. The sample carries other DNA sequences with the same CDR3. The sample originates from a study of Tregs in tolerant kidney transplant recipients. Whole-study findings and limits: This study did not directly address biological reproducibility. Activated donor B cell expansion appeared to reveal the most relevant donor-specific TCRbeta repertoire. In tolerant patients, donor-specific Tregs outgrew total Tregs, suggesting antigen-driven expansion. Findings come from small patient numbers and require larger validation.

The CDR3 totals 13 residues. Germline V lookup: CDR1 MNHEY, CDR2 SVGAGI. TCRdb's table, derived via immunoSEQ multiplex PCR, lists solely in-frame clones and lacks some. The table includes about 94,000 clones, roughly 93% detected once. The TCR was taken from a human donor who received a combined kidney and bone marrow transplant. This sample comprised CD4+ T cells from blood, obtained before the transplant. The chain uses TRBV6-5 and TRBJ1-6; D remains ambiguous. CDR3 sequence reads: CASGFTYNSPLHF. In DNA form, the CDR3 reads TGTGCCAGCGGTTTTACTTATAATTCCCCCCTCCACTTT.